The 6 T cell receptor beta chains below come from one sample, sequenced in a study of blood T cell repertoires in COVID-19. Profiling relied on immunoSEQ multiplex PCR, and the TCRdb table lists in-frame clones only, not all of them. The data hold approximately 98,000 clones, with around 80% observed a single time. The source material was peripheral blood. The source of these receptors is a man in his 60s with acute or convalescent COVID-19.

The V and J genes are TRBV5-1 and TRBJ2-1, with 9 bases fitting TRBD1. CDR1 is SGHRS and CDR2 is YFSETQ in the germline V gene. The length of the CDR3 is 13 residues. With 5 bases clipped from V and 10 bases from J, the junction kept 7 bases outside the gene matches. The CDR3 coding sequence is TGCGCCAGCAGAGGACAGGGGATCAAGGAGCAGTTCTTC. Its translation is CASRGQGIKEQFF.

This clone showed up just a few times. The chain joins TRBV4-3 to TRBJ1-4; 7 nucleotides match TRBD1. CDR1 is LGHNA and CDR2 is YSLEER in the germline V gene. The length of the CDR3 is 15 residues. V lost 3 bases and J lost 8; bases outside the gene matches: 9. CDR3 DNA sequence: TGCGCCAGCAGCCAGGGTACGACAGGGCCCGAAAAACTGTTTTTT. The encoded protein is CASSQGTTGPEKLFF.

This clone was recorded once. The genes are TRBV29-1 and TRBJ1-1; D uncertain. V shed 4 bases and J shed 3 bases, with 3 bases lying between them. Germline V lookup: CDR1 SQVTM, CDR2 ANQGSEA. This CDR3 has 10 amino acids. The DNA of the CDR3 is TGCAGCGTTGCTGACACTGAAGCTTTCTTT. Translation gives CSVADTEAFF.

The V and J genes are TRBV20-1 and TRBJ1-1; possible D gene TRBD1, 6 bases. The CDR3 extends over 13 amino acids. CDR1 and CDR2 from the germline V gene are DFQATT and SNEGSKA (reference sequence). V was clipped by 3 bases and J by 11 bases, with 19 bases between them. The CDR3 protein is CSASSLTGLGAFF. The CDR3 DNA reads TGCAGTGCTAGTTCCCTAACAGGGTTGGGCGCTTTCTTT.

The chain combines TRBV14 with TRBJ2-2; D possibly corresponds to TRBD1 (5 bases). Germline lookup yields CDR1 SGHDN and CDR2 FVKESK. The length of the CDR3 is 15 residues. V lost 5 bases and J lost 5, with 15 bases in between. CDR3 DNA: TGTGCCAGCAGCTTCCGACCCGCAGGGACCGGGGAGCTGTTTTTT. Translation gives CASSFRPAGTGELFF.

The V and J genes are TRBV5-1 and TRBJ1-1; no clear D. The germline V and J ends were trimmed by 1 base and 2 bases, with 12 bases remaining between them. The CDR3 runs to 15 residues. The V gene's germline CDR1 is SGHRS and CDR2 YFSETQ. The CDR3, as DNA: TGCGCCAGCAGCTTGCTTGACGGGGTAAACACTGAAGCTTTCTTT. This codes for CASSLLDGVNTEAFF.